This entry lists 18 T cell receptor beta chains sequenced from one sample in a study of blood T cell repertoires in COVID-19. The table came from immunoSEQ multiplex PCR; TCRdb's copy has only in-frame clones and leaves some out. The sample yields 200,000 to 250,000 clones, less than 85% seen once. Specimen: peripheral blood. These receptors were taken from a woman at least 80 years old with acute or convalescent COVID-19.

This clone was found a few times. The chain carries TRBV7-2 and TRBJ1-3; D not certain. This CDR3 is 15 amino acids long. The germline CDR1 and CDR2 sequences are SGHTA and FQGNSA. The germline V and J ends were trimmed by 1 base and 2 bases, with 9 bases remaining between them. CDR3: CASSLGMGAGNTIYF. CDR3 nucleotides: TGTGCCAGCAGCTTAGGGATGGGCGCTGGAAACACCATATATTTT.

A few counts support this clone. The chain uses TRBV10-2 and TRBJ1-5; D gene ambiguous. Germline V lookup: CDR1 WSHSY, CDR2 SAAADI. V was shortened by 6 bases and J by 4 bases, with 16 bases between the two germline ends. This CDR3 region has 15 residues. CDR3: CASRTAGGPNQPQHF. The CDR3 bases are TGCGCCAGCAGGACCGCGGGTGGGCCGAATCAGCCCCAGCATTTT.

This chain links TRBV7-2 with TRBJ2-6; the D is unclear. CDR1 is SGHTA and CDR2 is FQGNSA in the germline V gene. The CDR3 is 15 amino acids. Trimming stripped 1 base from V and 4 bases from J, with 8 bases between. As DNA, the CDR3 is TGTGCCAGCAGCTTAGGGCTGCCGGGGGCCAACGTCCTGACTTTC. Its protein is CASSLGLPGANVLTF.

The chain employs TRBV11-1 and TRBJ2-3; 13 bases align to TRBD2. The CDR3 runs to 15 residues. CDR1 is SGHAT, CDR2 FQDESV, per germline (reference sequence). Losses at the gene ends were 5 bases for V and 5 bases for J; bases not matched to a gene: 4. CDR3 in DNA: TGTGCCAGCAGCAGGGGACTAGCGGGGAGAGATACGCAGTATTTT. Translating gives CASSRGLAGRDTQYF.

This clone was seen only once. This chain's CDR3 is CSVTPGEPRRGYTF. The DNA for the CDR3 is TGCAGCGTGACCCCGGGAGAGCCTCGACGCGGCTACACCTTC. V gene TRBV29-1 combines with J gene TRBJ1-2; D is unclear. Germline CDR1 is SQVTM and CDR2 is ANQGSEA. The CDR3 totals 14 residues. Trimming pared 6 bases from V and 8 bases from J, leaving 22 bases between. Complete variable domain (other parts from reference TRBV29-1 and TRBJ1-2): SAVISQKPSRDICQRGTSLTIQCQVDSQVTMMFWYRQQPGQSLTLIATANQGSEATYESGFVIDKFPISRPNLTFSTLTVSNMSPEDSSIYLCSVTPGEPRRGYTFGSGTRLTVV.

The chain links TRBV11-3 to TRBJ2-5; 7 nucleotides line up with TRBD1. Germline V CDR1 and CDR2: SGHNT, YENEEA. Unmatched junction bases numbered 6, after V lost 0 bases and J lost 2 bases. The CDR3 extends over 16 amino acids. The CDR3 DNA reads TGTGCCAGCAGCTTAGATAAGGACAGGTATCAAGAGACCCAGTACTTC. Protein: CASSLDKDRYQETQYF.

V gene TRBV5-4 combines with J gene TRBJ1-4; 9 bases line up with TRBD1. The length of the CDR3 is 15 residues. With 4 bases clipped from V and 8 bases from J, the junction kept 9 bases outside the gene matches. Germline CDR1 SGHNT, CDR2 YYREEE (reference sequence). Here the CDR3 reads CASSPDRGRREKLFF. The CDR3 DNA reads as TGTGCCAGCAGCCCGGACAGGGGCCGGAGGGAAAAACTGTTTTTT.

Comment on this clone: At one end, the junction sequence differs from germline, possibly due to a read error. The chain joins TRBV9 to TRBJ2-1; no clear D. The V gene's germline CDR1 is SGDLS and CDR2 YYNGEE. This CDR3 is built from 14 residues. This CDR3 reads CASSVVPSHNEQFF. The CDR3 DNA follows: TGTGCCAGCAGCGTAGTTCCCTCCCACAATGAGCAGTTCTTC.

The CDR3 DNA reads TGTGCCAGCAGCCAAGCCCAGTCCACTGAAGCTTTCTTT. Residues: CASSQAQSTEAFF. The chain has TRBV3-1 (or the pseudogene TRBV3-2) and TRBJ1-1; D uncertain. From germline, CDR1 is LGHDT and CDR2 YNNKEL (reference sequence). V was clipped by 1 base and J by 4 bases, with 7 bases between them. CDR3 length: 13 amino acids.

The chain links TRBV28 to TRBJ2-7, with TRBD2 identical over 14 bases. The CDR3 is made up of 15 amino acids. V was clipped by 7 bases and J by 0 bases; unmatched bases: 2. Germline values: CDR1 MDHEN, CDR2 SYDVKM. The CDR3 region is CASTGTSGGSYEQYF. The CDR3 nucleotides read TGTGCCAGCACCGGGACTAGCGGGGGCTCCTACGAGCAGTACTTC.

The V and J genes are TRBV19 and TRBJ1-5; 7 bases map to TRBD1. The CDR3 is made up of 14 amino acids. Germline CDR1 reads LNHDA; CDR2 reads SQIVND (reference sequence). After removal of 3 bases from V and 6 bases from J, the junction contained 5 bases not matched to a gene. CDR3 nucleotide sequence: TGTGCCAGTAGTATCCAACAGGGGAGTCAGCCCCAGCATTTT. It codes for CASSIQQGSQPQHF.

V and J are TRBV10-3 and TRBJ2-1, with 12 bases identical to TRBD2. CDR3 size: 16 residues. Germline V gene lookup returns CDR1 ENHRY and CDR2 SYGVKD. The V gene end was trimmed by 0 bases and the J gene end by 9 bases; junction bases not matched to a gene: 6. CDR3 bases: TGTGCCATCAGTGAGTCGATACTAGCGGGGGGTGCTGAGCAGTTCTTC. Its translation: CAISESILAGGAEQFF.

This clone was recorded only once. This chain joins TRBV18 and TRBJ1-2; 9 nucleotides line up with TRBD1. V trimming: 1 base; J trimming: 3 bases; junction bases outside the gene matches: 3. Germline V CDR1 and CDR2: KGHSH, LQKENI. This CDR3 is 15 amino acids long. Here the CDR3 reads CASSPLRQGDYGYTF. For the CDR3, the DNA is TGTGCCAGCTCACCACTTCGACAGGGGGACTATGGCTACACCTTC.

A few counts support this clone. The rearrangement joins TRBV23-1 to TRBJ1-6, with 9 bases lining up with TRBD1. TRBV23-1 qualifies as an ORF whose function is uncertain. The CDR3 has 18 residues. The J segment lost 8 bases and the V segment lost 6 bases, leaving 17 bases of the junction unmatched. The CDR3 spells CASSQKGGTGSQDSPLHF. The DNA of the CDR3 is TGCGCCAGCAGCCAAAAGGGGGGGACAGGGAGTCAGGATTCACCCCTCCACTTT.

The chain employs TRBV19 and TRBJ1-2; D call uncertain. V lost 5 bases to trimming and J lost 5 bases, with 15 bases between them. Germline V gives CDR1 LNHDA, CDR2 SQIVND (reference sequence). This CDR3 is 14 amino acids long. CDR3 nucleotide sequence: TGTGCCAGTAGTGGCCTTGATCGATTATATGGCTACACCTTC. This translates into CASSGLDRLYGYTF.

The chain employs TRBV5-1 and TRBJ2-1; D gene ambiguous. The germline V gene has CDR1 SGHRS and CDR2 YFSETQ. The CDR3 contains 14 residues. V was trimmed by 2 bases and J by 0 bases, leaving 6 bases between them. The DNA for the CDR3 is TGCGCCAGCAGCTTCACGAGCTCCTACAATGAGCAGTTCTTC. Translation gives CASSFTSSYNEQFF. Full variable domain (missing parts from reference TRBV5-1 and TRBJ2-1): KAGVTQTPRYLIKTRGQQVTLSCSPISGHRSVSWYQQTPGQGLQFLFEYFSETQRNKGNFPGRFSGRQFSNSRSEMNVSTLELGDSALYLCASSFTSSYNEQFFGPGTRLTVL.

The chain is built from TRBV25-1 and TRBJ1-2, with D tentatively TRBD1 (5 bases). Germline values: CDR1 MGHDK, CDR2 SYGVNS. The CDR3 consists of 11 residues. Trimming took off 7 bases at V and 13 bases at J, with 16 bases between the two ends. The CDR3, as DNA: TGTGCCAGCACCTCTGGACATAAAGTCACCTTC. This gives the protein CASTSGHKVTF.

Regarding this clone: Other nucleotide sequences in the sample specify the same CDR3. The rearrangement joins TRBV5-4 to TRBJ2-1; TRBD2 matches at 14 bases. The CDR3 consists of 15 residues. CDR1 SGHNT and CDR2 YYREEE come from the germline V gene (reference sequence). V was clipped by 4 bases and J by 7 bases; unmatched bases: 4. CDR3 residues: CASSPGTSGGNEQFF. As DNA, the CDR3 is TGTGCCAGCAGCCCCGGGACTAGCGGGGGTAATGAGCAGTTCTTC.